The text below deals with one T cell receptor beta chain. The table came from immunoSEQ multiplex PCR; TCRdb's copy has only in-frame clones and leaves some out. The table includes 200,000 to 300,000 clones, 81% detected once. These data come from a study of blood T cell repertoires in COVID-19. Germline CDR1 is SGHAT and CDR2 is FQDESV (reference sequence). This CDR3 has 13 amino acids. Trimming took off 4 bases at V and 5 bases at J, with 11 bases between the two ends. This sequence joins TRBV11-1 and TRBJ2-5, with D perhaps matching TRBD1 (5 bases). The material sequenced was peripheral blood. This clonotype was obtained from a woman older than 75 with COVID-19, enrolled during active disease. CDR3 bases: TGTGCCAGCAGCTCAGGGCGTCGGGAGACCCAGTACTTC. This translates into CASSSGRRETQYF.